The subject of this entry is one TCR beta chain. Per the study methods: For nucleated cells, counts were estimated from reference gene primer amplification. TCRdb's copy holds only in-frame clones and misses some; the assay was immunoSEQ multiplex PCR. That table furnishes V, J and clone size, whereas the DNA furnished D and trimming. This sample yields roughly 140,000 clones, of which roughly 90% are seen a single time; roughly 1.2% belongs to the top ten. This sample was taken from a study of blood T cell repertoires in COVID-19. At the level of the study: The samples span acute and convalescent COVID-19 from the United States, Italy and Spain. Nucleic acid was either cDNA or gDNA, and it came from T cells, B-cell-depleted T cells, or PBMCs.

CDR3 size: 15 residues. Trimming at V came to 9 bases and at J to 2 bases, leaving 10 bases not matched to a gene. Residents of 24 US areas, aged about 18 to 95 years, made up the participants. The J gene is TRBJ2-5, the V gene TRBV23-1; TRBD1 agrees at 9 bases. TRBV23-1 is assigned to the ORF class and has an uncertain function. The sample taken for sequencing was PBMCs or T cells enriched from blood (not recorded which). This clonotype originated in a woman aged 25-40 years with acute COVID-19. The CDR3 here is CASRETGGKQETQYF. CDR3 coding DNA: TGCGCCAGTAGAGAGACAGGGGGGAAACAAGAGACCCAGTACTTC.